This TCR beta chain was profiled in a study of cytomegalovirus exposure and HLA in healthy donors (dated by TCRdb to 2017 to 2019). A note on the overall study: According to an earlier analysis of around 600 of the donors, 150 million to 200 million T cells yielded approximately 120 million unique TCR beta sequences and around 280 Gb of sequence data. Roughly 320 gigabases of sequencing data and 70 million to 95 million unique TCR sequences made up an early release that covered 500 to 650 HLA-typed donors. Of the roughly 400 genotyped donors, roughly 80% were placed in the genetic ancestry cluster associated with self-reported Caucasian donors. The study aimed to test whether cataloging public T cell receptors could reveal signatures of past pathogen exposure. The study profiled the T cell repertoires of under 850 subjects by immunosequencing and related them to cytomegalovirus serostatus. In addition to the first cohort of 650 to 800 subjects, a separate validation cohort of 120 different subjects was used. The study combined high-throughput TCR immunosequencing, statistical association of individual TCRs with disease status, and machine learning to predict cytomegalovirus infection status. A later analysis re-analyzed previously published TCR beta repertoires from hundreds of donors and added high-resolution HLA genotyping to study TCR occurrence patterns. Rather than drawing on any new phenotypic data, the later analysis identified candidate immune exposures from TCR beta sequences and the way those sequences occurred across donors. An earlier analysis of around 640 of the donors used high-throughput TCR beta sequencing to judge whether each TCR beta V gene segment behaved as functional or pseudogenic. Donor age, sex, ethnicity and CMV serostatus were compiled alongside the repertoire data. In a later genetic analysis, genome-wide SNP genotypes for about three fifths of the roughly 670 donors were used, and that subset was treated as a discovery cohort. All discovery cohort repertoires had been generated on a single sequencing platform. Both class I and class II loci were covered by HLA typing, at four-digit resolution. Typing coverage varied by locus: about 620-640 donors for A, B, C, DRB1 and DQB1; approximately 520 for DQA1; around 610 for DPA1; approximately 450 for DPB1. Because of strong linkage in the cohort, roughly five DR-DQ haplotypes were treated as single units for association and clustering. On average, roughly 240,000 unique TCR beta nucleotide sequences were sequenced per donor among 300 to 500 genotyped donors of the cohort, with around 19% of those sequences being non-productive.

The cohort comprised fewer than 750 healthy bone marrow donors. All cohort members were sampled while nominally healthy, although unrecorded immune exposures were likely present. The donor tested CMV seronegative and was one of the 352 seronegative cohort members. Each donor provided a peripheral blood sample, and peripheral blood mononuclear cells were used for TCR beta sequencing. Genomic DNA extraction from the blood cell samples was performed with the Qiagen DNeasy Blood Extraction Kit. Results and caveats for the whole study, not just this receptor: A later analysis associated about 18,000 TCR beta sequences with specific HLA alleles at a false discovery rate of 0.05. Some 16 rarely observed V segments, including chromosome 9 orphons, were excluded from the earlier analysis of some 590 of the donors because counts were too low. The sequencing pipeline was judged likely to have produced a cluster of highly shared sequence variants as a technical artifact. According to a later genetic analysis, donors in an Asian-associated ancestry cluster had fewer N-insertions in productive TCRs than the approximately 690-donor mean. An earlier analysis of approximately 590 of the donors showed that most TCR beta V segments appeared in productive rearrangements either about 90% or about 30% of the time, which broadly matched IMGT annotations. In a later analysis, the rate of TCR association differed among HLA loci, with DRB1 alleles having the most associated TCRs and HLA-C alleles having the fewest. Compared with equally common non-associated chains, HLA-associated TCR beta chains in a later analysis were more clonally expanded and had lower generation probabilities. Only TCR beta chains were sequenced in this cohort, and the absence of alpha or paired-chain data limited detectable features. Correlated functional status among segregating V segments might reflect linkage disequilibrium, but an unknown experimental factor could not be ruled out. The classifier was reported to diagnose cytomegalovirus status with high specificity and sensitivity in both the original cohort and the validation cohort. Sequencing depth was assumed to be roughly uniform across donors in the presence/absence analyses, though that assumption may not hold. In vitro tests confirmed that a few of the cytomegalovirus-associated TCR beta chains recognize cytomegalovirus antigens. In a later analysis, most CMV-associated TCR beta chains were found to appear HLA-restricted, with HLA associations seemingly driven largely by CMV exposure. The study listed 164 TCR beta chains as associated with cytomegalovirus. According to a later analysis, parvovirus B19, influenza, CMV and Epstein-Barr virus appeared linked to several top co-occurrence clusters. The authors suggested that the approach could potentially be extended to other disease states and immunological phenotypes. Across donors, most TCR sequences were observed very rarely, whereas some public TCRs were present in many individuals. CMV serostatus was the only immune exposure information available for the cohort. Because some donors lacked HLA typing at each locus, the association tests relied only on the typed subset. When HLA alleles, especially DR and DQ, strongly co-occurred, attributing TCR associations to individual alleles was difficult. Some IMGT-functional V segments, including TRBV6-2 and TRBV6-3, could not be distinguished by the 87-base-pair reads and were therefore excluded. A further reported finding was that TCR beta sequences accurately predicted the HLA-A and HLA-B alleles for most subjects in the first cohort. In a later genetic analysis, a missense DCLRE1C variant was associated with V-gene and J-gene trimming of TCR beta chains, and the association was replicated in an independent cohort.

There are 15 amino acids in the CDR3, from cysteine to phenylalanine inclusive. Solely the CDR3 DNA is kept, with 45 bases framed from the first base. CDR1 and CDR2 are drawn from the germline V gene: MGHDK, SYGVNS. V loses 1 base at its end and J loses 5 bases; junction bases beyond the gene matches: 5. The library was obtained by the immunoSEQ multiplex PCR assay. A mixture of 60 forward primers for TCR Vbeta segments and 13 reverse primers for TCR Jbeta segments was used in the multiplex PCR. A multiplex PCR assay on genomic DNA amplified the CDR3 region of rearranged TCR beta genes. On the Illumina HiSeq System, the amplified TCR beta libraries were sequenced as 87-base-pair reads. Per the authors' processing: A later analysis counted 65 million to 90 million unique TCR beta chains across the 666 repertoires, and roughly 11 million of these chains were shared by at least two donors. To remove PCR and sequencing errors, raw reads were error-corrected and collapsed into unique sequences using a nearest-neighbor algorithm that merged closely related sequences. To assign V, D and J gene segments, CDR3 sequences were aligned to IMGT reference sequences. Each retained sequence needed at least a six-nucleotide match to both a V gene segment and a J gene segment. A rearrangement was called productive if the CDR3 had no stop codons and remained in frame with V and J, and every other rearrangement was called non-productive. Following IMGT convention, CDR3 was defined as the stretch from the second conserved V-encoded cysteine up to the conserved J-encoded phenylalanine. The earlier analysis of 587 of the donors excluded sequences that lacked an unambiguous match to a single V gene segment. An earlier analysis of just under 600 of the donors called V segments functional above 56.7% productive rearrangements and segregating when the between-donor standard deviation exceeded 5%. A statistical classification framework was built for diagnosing cytomegalovirus status from the catalog of TCR beta chain sequences. In a later analysis, V and J genes were assigned by comparing TCR nucleotide sequences against IMGT/GENE-DB human TR gene sequences. Using the TCRdist pipeline, a later analysis assigned CDR3 sequences along with most-parsimonious VDJ recombination scenarios. In a later analysis, each TCR beta chain was defined by its CDR3 amino acid sequence together with its V-gene family, and reads without a unique V-gene family were excluded. In a later analysis, 500 to 700 highly shared, low-generation-probability nucleotide sequences were removed to address suspected cross-contamination and a sequencing artifact. A later analysis calculated a clonal expansion index for each public chain from normalized within-repertoire ranks of inferred template counts. A later analysis computed generation probabilities with a VDJ recombination model fitted to out-of-frame rearrangements, and checked the results against IGoR. Hypergeometric tests were used in a later analysis to score TCR-TCR, TCR-HLA and TCR-CMV co-occurrence, with a repertoire-size bias correction applied to the TCR pairs. False discovery rates were estimated in a later analysis by permuting HLA or CMV assignments 20 times. In a later analysis, co-occurring TCRs were grouped with DBSCAN, and TCRdist sequence similarity was added when clustering was performed within HLA-allele-positive subsets. Repertoires with fewer than 30,000 or more than 120,000 public chains were left out of co-occurrence clustering, as were about 5 repertoires with anomalous nucleotide sharing. TCRdb retrieved this table from immuneACCESS and kept in-frame rearrangements only. Not all clones are present; in checked studies, unresolved V genes account for under half, and no reason is known for the remainder. Clone size and V and J calls were adopted from that table, with D and trimming inferred from the DNA. The sample data list about 140,000 clones, and 70% to 85% of these were observed just once. Of the sample, less than 2% is held by the ten largest clones.

In the case of this clone: Its antigen remains undetermined. No quality values exist for individual bases; no much larger clone is one base distant.

The chain links TRBV25-1 with TRBJ2-1, with 7 bases matching TRBD2. Source material: PBMCs. The receptor comes from a middle-aged man in good health and CMV-seronegative. In nucleotides, the sequence is TGTGCCAGCAGTGAATTTGGCGGACTAGACAATGAGCAGTTCTTC. It encodes CASSEFGGLDNEQFF. The reference TRBV25-1 and TRBJ2-1 proteins fill in what lies around the CDR3, so the full variable domain reads EADIYQTPRYLVIGTGKKITLECSQTMGHDKMYWYQQDPGMELHLIHYSYGVNSTEKGDLSSESTVSRIRTEHFPLTLESARPSHTSQYLCASSEFGGLDNEQFFGPGTRLTVL.